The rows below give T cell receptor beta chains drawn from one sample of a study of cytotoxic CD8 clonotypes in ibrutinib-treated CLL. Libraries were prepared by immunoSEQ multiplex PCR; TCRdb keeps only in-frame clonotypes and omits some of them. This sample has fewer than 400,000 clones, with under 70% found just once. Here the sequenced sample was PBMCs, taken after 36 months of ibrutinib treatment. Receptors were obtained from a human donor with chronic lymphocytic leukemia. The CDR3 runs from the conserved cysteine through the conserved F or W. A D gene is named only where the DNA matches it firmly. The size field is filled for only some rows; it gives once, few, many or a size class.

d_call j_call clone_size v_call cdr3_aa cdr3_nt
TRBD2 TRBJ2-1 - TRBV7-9 CASSLVRLAGNEQFF TGTGCCAGCAGCTTAGTAAGGCTAGCGGGCAATGAGCAGTTCTTC
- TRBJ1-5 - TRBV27 CASSSFFNQPQHF TGTGCCAGCAGTTCTTTTTTCAATCAGCCCCAGCATTTT
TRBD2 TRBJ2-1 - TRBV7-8 CASSLGRASGGENEQFF TGTGCCAGCAGCTTGGGCAGGGCTAGCGGGGGGGAGAATGAGCAGTTCTTC
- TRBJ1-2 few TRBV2 CASSGGRAPSNYGYTF TGTGCCAGCAGTGGAGGGCGAGCGCCGTCTAACTATGGCTACACCTTC
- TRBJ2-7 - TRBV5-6 CASSAGHSDEQYF TGTGCCAGCAGCGCGGGACATTCCGACGAGCAGTACTTC
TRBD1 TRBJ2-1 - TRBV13 CASSHRDSDNEQFF TGTGCCAGCAGCCACCGGGACAGCGACAATGAGCAGTTCTTC
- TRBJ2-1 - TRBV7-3 CASSIVGAAYNEQFF TGTGCCAGCAGCATAGTGGGGGCGGCCTACAATGAGCAGTTCTTC
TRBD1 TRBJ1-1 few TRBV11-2 CASSLEGQGTEAFF TGTGCCAGCAGCTTAGAGGGACAGGGCACTGAAGCTTTCTTT
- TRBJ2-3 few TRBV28 CASSSSGTSTDTQYF TGTGCCAGCTCATCCAGCGGAACTAGCACAGATACGCAGTATTTT
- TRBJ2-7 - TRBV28 CASSAWAEQYF TGTGCCAGCAGCGCTTGGGCCGAGCAGTACTTC
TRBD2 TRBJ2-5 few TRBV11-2 CASSPSGRSFETQYF TGTGCCAGCAGCCCTAGCGGGAGGTCTTTCGAGACCCAGTACTTC
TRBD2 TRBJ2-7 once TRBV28 CASTLAGNSYEQYF TGTGCCAGCACTCTAGCGGGTAACTCCTACGAGCAGTACTTC
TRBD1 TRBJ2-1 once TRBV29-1 CSVEVPGTGPYNEQFF TGCAGCGTTGAAGTACCAGGGACAGGGCCCTACAATGAGCAGTTCTTC
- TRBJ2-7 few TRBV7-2 CASTLYWAGYEQYF TGTGCCAGCACCCTTTATTGGGCTGGCTACGAGCAGTACTTC
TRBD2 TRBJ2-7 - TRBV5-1 CASSGETSGRVYEQYF TGCGCCAGCAGCGGGGAGACTAGCGGGAGGGTCTACGAGCAGTACTTC
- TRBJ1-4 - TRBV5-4 CASSSSTAVDEKLFF TGTGCCAGCAGCTCCTCGACCGCTGTCGACGAAAAACTGTTTTTT
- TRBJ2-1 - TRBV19 CASSPLLSHNEQFF TGTGCCAGTAGTCCGTTGCTTTCACACAATGAGCAGTTCTTC
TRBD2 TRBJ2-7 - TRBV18 CASSRTSGYEQYF TGTGCCAGCTCACGGACTAGCGGCTACGAGCAGTACTTC
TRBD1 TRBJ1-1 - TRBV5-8 CASSTDRGGNTEAFF TGTGCCAGCAGCACGGACAGGGGGGGGAACACTGAAGCTTTCTTT
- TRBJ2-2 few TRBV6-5 CASTSGAGELFF TGTGCCAGCACCAGTGGGGCCGGGGAGCTGTTTTTT
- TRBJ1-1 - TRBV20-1 CSARTETEAFF TGCAGTGCCAGGACAGAAACTGAAGCTTTCTTT
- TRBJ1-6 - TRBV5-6 CASSPDRYNSPLHF TGTGCCAGCAGCCCCGACAGATATAATTCACCCCTCCACTTT
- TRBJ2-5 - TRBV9 CASSVSGAWETQYF TGTGCCAGCAGCGTGTCGGGGGCGTGGGAGACCCAGTACTTC
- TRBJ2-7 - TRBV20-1 CSAFRVEQYF TGCAGTGCCTTCCGAGTAGAGCAGTACTTC
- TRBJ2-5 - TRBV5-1 CASSTAVGTQYF TGCGCCAGCAGCACCGCGGTCGGGACCCAGTACTTC
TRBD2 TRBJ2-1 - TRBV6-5 CASSYLLAGVHNEQFF TGTGCCAGCAGTTATCTACTAGCGGGAGTCCACAATGAGCAGTTCTTC
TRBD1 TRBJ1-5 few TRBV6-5 CASSTSGGTQPQHF TGTGCCAGCAGTACATCAGGGGGCACTCAGCCCCAGCATTTT
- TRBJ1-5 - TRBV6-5 CASSPDSTGQPQHF TGTGCCAGCAGCCCGGACAGCACGGGTCAGCCCCAGCATTTT
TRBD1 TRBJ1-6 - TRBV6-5 CASRRQGSGSPLHF TGTGCCAGCAGAAGACAGGGCTCGGGATCACCCCTCCACTTT
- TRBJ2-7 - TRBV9 CASSVAGAEYEQYF TGTGCCAGCAGCGTAGCGGGGGCGGAGTACGAGCAGTACTTC
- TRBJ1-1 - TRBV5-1 CASSLVLGGEAFF TGCGCCAGCAGCTTGGTTTTAGGGGGAGAAGCTTTCTTT
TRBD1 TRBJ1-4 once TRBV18 CASSPWTGTHEKLFF TGTGCCAGCTCACCCTGGACAGGGACGCATGAAAAACTGTTTTTT
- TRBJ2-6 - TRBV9 CASSVAPAGASSGANVLTF TGTGCCAGCAGCGTAGCCCCCGCAGGGGCCAGCTCTGGGGCCAACGTCCTGACTTTC
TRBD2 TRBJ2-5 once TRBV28 CASSFGLAGGQETQYF TGTGCCAGCAGTTTCGGACTAGCGGGAGGCCAAGAGACCCAGTACTTC
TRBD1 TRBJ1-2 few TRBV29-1 CSVGGQGTNYGYTF TGCAGCGTGGGTGGACAGGGGACTAACTATGGCTACACCTTC
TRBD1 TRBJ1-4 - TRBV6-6 CASSYLRQGYNEKLFF TGTGCCAGCAGTTACCTGCGACAGGGGTACAATGAAAAACTGTTTTTT
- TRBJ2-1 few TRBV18 CASPKGLNNEQFF TGTGCCAGCCCAAAGGGACTTAACAATGAGCAGTTCTTC
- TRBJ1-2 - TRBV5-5 CASSFGTYGYTF TGTGCCAGCAGCTTCGGCACCTATGGCTACACCTTC
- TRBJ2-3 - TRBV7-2 CASRTRGTDTQYF TGTGCCAGCAGGACCCGCGGCACAGATACGCAGTATTTT
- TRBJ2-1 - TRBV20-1 CSANQGGEQFF TGCAGTGCTAACCAGGGGGGTGAGCAGTTCTTC
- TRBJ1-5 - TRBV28 CASSPLTGSGFGGNQPQHF TGTGCCAGCAGTCCGCTAACAGGGTCCGGCTTTGGAGGCAATCAGCCCCAGCATTTT
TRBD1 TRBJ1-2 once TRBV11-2 CASSRDRVGGYTF TGTGCCAGCAGCCGGGACAGGGTTGGAGGCTACACCTTC
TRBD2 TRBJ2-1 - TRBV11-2 CASRRLAGGLNEQFF TGTGCCAGCAGGAGGCTAGCGGGGGGTCTCAATGAGCAGTTCTTC
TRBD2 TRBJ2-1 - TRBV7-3 CASSAPVAGVTSSYNEQFF TGTGCCAGCAGCGCCCCGGTGGCGGGAGTTACAAGCTCCTACAATGAGCAGTTCTTC
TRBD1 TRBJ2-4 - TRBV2 CASLSRDSQNIQYF TGTGCCAGCTTAAGCCGGGACAGTCAAAACATTCAGTACTTC
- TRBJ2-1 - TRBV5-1 CASSTGVVYNEQFF TGCGCCAGCAGTACGGGAGTGGTCTACAATGAGCAGTTCTTC
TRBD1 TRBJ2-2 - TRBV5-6 CASSLDRGRAGELFF TGTGCCAGCAGCTTGGACAGGGGGCGAGCCGGGGAGCTGTTTTTT
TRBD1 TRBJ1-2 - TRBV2 CASSVDRGRGYTF TGTGCCAGCAGCGTAGACAGGGGCCGAGGCTACACCTTC
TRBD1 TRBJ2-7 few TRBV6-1 CASSDRDRVYEQYF TGTGCCAGCAGTGACCGGGACAGGGTCTACGAGCAGTACTTC
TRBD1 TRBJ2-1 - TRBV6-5 CASSPDRGPYNEQFF TGTGCCAGCAGTCCAGACAGGGGCCCCTACAATGAGCAGTTCTTC
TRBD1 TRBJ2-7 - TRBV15 CATSRDPGQIYEQYF TGTGCCACCAGCAGAGATCCGGGACAGATCTACGAGCAGTACTTC
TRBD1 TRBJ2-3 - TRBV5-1 CASSLDPGQGVADTQYF TGCGCCAGCAGCTTAGACCCGGGACAGGGGGTGGCAGATACGCAGTATTTT
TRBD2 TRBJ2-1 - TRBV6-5 CASSYSTSGRNNEQFF TGTGCCAGCAGTTACTCGACTAGCGGGAGGAACAATGAGCAGTTCTTC